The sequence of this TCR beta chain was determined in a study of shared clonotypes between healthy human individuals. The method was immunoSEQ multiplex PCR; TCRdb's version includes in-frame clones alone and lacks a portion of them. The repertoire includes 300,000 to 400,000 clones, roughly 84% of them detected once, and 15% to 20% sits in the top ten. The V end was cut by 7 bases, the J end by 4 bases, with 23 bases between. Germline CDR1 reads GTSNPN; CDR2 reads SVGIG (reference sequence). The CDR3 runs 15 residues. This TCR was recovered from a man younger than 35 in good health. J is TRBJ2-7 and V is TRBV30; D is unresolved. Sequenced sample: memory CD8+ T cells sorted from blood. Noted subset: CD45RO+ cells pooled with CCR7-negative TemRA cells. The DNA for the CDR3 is TGTGCCTCCCTGGGCCCGGGCCGCAAATTATACGAGCAGTACTTC. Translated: CASLGPGRKLYEQYF.